Each of the 30 T cell receptor beta chains below was sequenced from the same sample in a study of T cell responses to AZD1222 COVID-19 vaccine. The repertoire was sequenced with immunoSEQ multiplex PCR; TCRdb's copy has only in-frame clones and lacks some. The table has tens of thousands of clones, over 80% seen once. The material was peripheral blood, obtained on day 0 of MenACWY control vaccination. All receptors derive from an adult in good health.

The chain carries TRBV4-3 and TRBJ2-2; D is possibly TRBD1 or TRBD2 (5 bases each). The V end was cut by 4 bases, the J end by 2 bases, with 17 bases between. Germline-derived CDR1 and CDR2 are LGHNA and YSLEER. This CDR3 contains 17 residues. In DNA, the CDR3 is TGCGCCAGCAGCCGTGGGGCAAGTAGCGTAAACACCGGGGAGCTGTTTTTT. Translated: CASSRGASSVNTGELFF.

The rearrangement uses TRBV15 and TRBJ1-6; D uncertain. The V gene's germline CDR1 is LNHNV and CDR2 YYDKDF (reference sequence). This CDR3 region has 14 residues. V lost 8 bases to trimming and J lost 0 bases, with 8 bases between them. The CDR3 nucleotides are TGTGCCACCTCCGTGGGCTCCTATAATTCACCCCTCCACTTT. Its protein is CATSVGSYNSPLHF.

This rearrangement joins TRBV10-1 to TRBJ1-1, with D tentatively TRBD1 (5 bases). This CDR3 region has 15 residues. Germline V gene data show CDR1 as WNHNN and CDR2 as SYGVQD (reference sequence). V dropped 3 bases and J dropped 5 bases, with 16 bases sitting between them. CDR3 nucleotide sequence: TGCGCCAGCAGTGAATCCCGCGGGGGTAGGACTGAAGCTTTCTTT. It codes for CASSESRGGRTEAFF.

The rearrangement uses TRBV7-9 and TRBJ2-3, with D possibly matching TRBD2 (6 bases). Germline V gene sequence: CDR1 SEHNR, CDR2 FQNEAQ (reference sequence). CDR3 length equals 14 residues. V shed 5 bases and J shed 6 bases, with 15 bases lying between them. The CDR3 sequence: CASSQLGGGDTQYF. The CDR3, as DNA: TGTGCCAGCAGCCAACTAGGAGGAGGGGATACGCAGTATTTT. Full variable domain (missing parts from reference TRBV7-9 and TRBJ2-3): DTGVSQNPRHKITKRGQNVTFRCDPISEHNRLYWYRQTLGQGPEFLTYFQNEAQLEKSRLLSDRFSAERPKGSFSTLEIQRTEQGDSAMYLCASSQLGGGDTQYFGPGTRLTVL.

The chain joins TRBV29-1 to TRBJ2-5, with unresolved D. Trimming pared 7 bases from V and 5 bases from J, leaving 17 bases between. CDR1 SQVTM and CDR2 ANQGSEA come from the germline V gene. The CDR3 runs 13 residues. The DNA for the CDR3 is TGCAGCGCTCCGAACCCTTCTCTGGAGACCCAGTACTTC. This gives the protein CSAPNPSLETQYF.

The chain employs TRBV11-2 and TRBJ1-2; 7 nucleotides line up with TRBD1. The CDR3 has 15 residues. Trimming cost V 5 bases and J 2 bases; bases outside gene matches: 8. Germline CDR1 is SGHAT and CDR2 is FQNNGV. DNA for the CDR3: TGTGCCAGCAGCCCCACCCCGACAGGGAACTATGGCTACACCTTC. This encodes CASSPTPTGNYGYTF.

This clone was observed a handful of times. The V and J genes are TRBV4-3 and TRBJ1-1, with unresolved D. From germline, CDR1 is LGHNA and CDR2 YSLEER. CDR3 length equals 13 residues. V was clipped by 1 base and J by 1 base, with 4 bases between them. CDR3 sequence reads: CASSQGQNTEAFF. CDR3 nucleotides: TGCGCCAGCAGCCAAGGACAGAACACTGAAGCTTTCTTT.

This chain joins TRBV19 and TRBJ1-1; D not certain. This CDR3 is 13 amino acids long. The V end was cut by 5 bases, the J end by 5 bases, with 12 bases between. The germline CDR1 and CDR2 sequences are LNHDA and SQIVND (reference sequence). The CDR3 here is CASSYRGGTEAFF. CDR3 coding DNA: TGTGCCAGTAGTTACCGGGGAGGGACTGAAGCTTTCTTT.

The chain uses TRBV28 and TRBJ1-1; TRBD1 matches 7 bases. There are 15 residues in the CDR3. From germline, CDR1 is MDHEN and CDR2 SYDVKM. V lost 3 bases and J lost 0; bases outside the gene matches: 4. For the CDR3, the DNA is TGTGCCAGCAGTTTCCTACAGGGGATGAACACTGAAGCTTTCTTT. It codes for CASSFLQGMNTEAFF.

This clone was recorded once. This chain joins TRBV5-5 and TRBJ2-3, with D uncertain. CDR1 is SGHKS and CDR2 is YYEKEE in the germline V gene (reference sequence). This CDR3 contains 14 residues. V shed 4 bases and J shed 2 bases, with 11 bases lying between them. CDR3 bases: TGTGCCAGCAGCCCGGACGGGTTCACAGATACGCAGTATTTT. Its translation is CASSPDGFTDTQYF.

CDR3 nucleotide sequence: TGTGCCAGCAGTGAACAAGCGGGGGATGAGTTCTTC. Amino acid sequence: CASSEQAGDEFF. The gene calls are TRBV25-1 and TRBJ2-1, with 8 bases lining up with TRBD2. This CDR3 has 12 residues. V shed 2 bases and J 14 bases; nucleotides not matched to a gene: 5. The germline V gene has CDR1 MGHDK and CDR2 SYGVNS.

Only one count was recorded for this clone. The V call is TRBV13, the J call TRBJ1-1; TRBD1 matches 9 bases. The CDR3 is made up of 13 amino acids. The V gene end was trimmed by 7 bases and the J gene end by 8 bases; junction bases not matched to a gene: 8. The germline V gene has CDR1 PRHDT and CDR2 FYEKMQ (reference sequence). The chain's CDR3 is CASNPQGTGEAFF. In nucleotides, the CDR3 is TGTGCCAGCAACCCTCAAGGGACAGGGGAAGCTTTCTTT.

This clone was observed a single time. The chain links TRBV5-4 to TRBJ2-1; the match to TRBD2 covers 9 bases. There are 14 residues in the CDR3. Trimming cost V 4 bases and J 5 bases; bases outside gene matches: 4. Germline V gene data show CDR1 as SGHNT and CDR2 as YYREEE (reference sequence). The CDR3 nucleotides are TGTGCCAGCAGCCCGGGACTAGCTAACAATGAGCAGTTCTTC. Encoded protein: CASSPGLANNEQFF.

The gene calls are TRBV6-5 and TRBJ1-2, with D possibly TRBD1 on 5 matching bases. The CDR3 covers 11 residues. CDR1 is MNHEY, CDR2 SVGAGI, per germline. Trimming pared 4 bases from V and 8 bases from J, leaving 8 bases between. This CDR3 reads CASSSGIGYTF. In DNA, the CDR3 is TGTGCCAGCAGTTCAGGGATAGGCTACACCTTC.

The chain uses TRBV11-2 and TRBJ2-7; D is uncertain. Germline lookup yields CDR1 SGHAT and CDR2 FQNNGV. V lost 4 bases to trimming and J lost 4 bases, with 5 bases between them. This CDR3 contains 11 residues. CDR3 sequence (DNA): TGTGCCAGCAGCTCCAGTTACGAGCAGTACTTC. Its protein is CASSSSYEQYF.

V usage is TRBV27 and J usage is TRBJ1-2; TRBD1 matches at 8 bases. Germline loops: CDR1 MNHEY, CDR2 SMNVEV (reference sequence). CDR3 length: 17 residues. V lost 5 bases, J lost 0 bases, and 11 bases stayed unmatched. The DNA of the CDR3 is TGTGCCAGCAGTACACTCCCCCTACAGGGGGCTAACTATGGCTACACCTTC. Translation gives CASSTLPLQGANYGYTF.

The chain is built from TRBV6-5 and TRBJ1-5; no clear D. Trimming cost V 0 bases and J 1 base, with 7 bases left between them. CDR3 length: 15 amino acids. The germline V gene encodes CDR1 MNHEY and CDR2 SVGAGI. In nucleotides, the CDR3 is TGTGCCAGCAGTTACTCTCGAGCCAGCAATCAGCCCCAGCATTTT. It specifies CASSYSRASNQPQHF.

The rearrangement joins TRBV19 to TRBJ2-5; no reliable D call. Germline loops: CDR1 LNHDA, CDR2 SQIVND (reference sequence). The CDR3 loop spans 14 amino acids. Trimming took 0 bases from V and 1 from J, leaving 6 bases between them. In DNA form, the CDR3 reads TGTGCCAGTAGTATAGAACCCTCCCAAGAGACCCAGTACTTC. This encodes CASSIEPSQETQYF.

The chain carries TRBV28 and TRBJ1-1; D is unresolved. This CDR3 has 15 residues. Germline assignment: CDR1 MDHEN and CDR2 SYDVKM. Trimming took off 7 bases at V and 2 bases at J, with 17 bases between the two ends. CDR3 loop: CASTPPGNRNTEAFF. The CDR3 region has the DNA TGTGCCAGCACCCCCCCGGGGAATCGAAACACTGAAGCTTTCTTT.

CDR3 nucleotide sequence: TGTGCCAGCAGCTTTCGTTCGACAGGGCTAGAGACCCAGTACTTC. It codes for CASSFRSTGLETQYF. V usage is TRBV5-8 and J usage is TRBJ2-5, with 7 nucleotides matching TRBD1. This CDR3 comprises 15 residues. The trim removed 2 bases at V and 4 bases at J, leaving 8 bases unmatched. CDR1 and CDR2 from the germline V gene are SGHTS and YDEGEE.

This clone was recorded once. V and J are TRBV18 and TRBJ1-1; 7 nucleotides align to TRBD1. This CDR3 contains 14 residues. V shed 6 bases and J 1 base; nucleotides not matched to a gene: 5. The germline V gene encodes CDR1 KGHSH and CDR2 LQKENI. CDR3 sequence: CASSVNRGNTEAFF. The CDR3 DNA reads as TGTGCCAGCTCGGTCAACAGGGGGAACACTGAAGCTTTCTTT.

V gene TRBV29-1 combines with J gene TRBJ2-2; no firm D call. Per germline, CDR1 SQVTM and CDR2 ANQGSEA. Trimming took 7 bases from V and 8 from J, leaving 14 bases between them. CDR3 length: 12 amino acids. The CDR3 protein is CSAGPTEGELFF. The CDR3 DNA follows: TGCAGCGCCGGGCCCACGGAAGGGGAGCTGTTTTTT.

The gene calls are TRBV5-4 and TRBJ2-7; 7 nucleotides line up with TRBD1. The trim removed 4 bases at V and 2 bases at J, leaving 3 bases unmatched. The CDR3 extends over 13 amino acids. Germline V CDR1 and CDR2: SGHNT, YYREEE (reference sequence). The DNA for the CDR3 is TGTGCCAGCAGCGTGACAGGGACCTACGAGCAGTACTTC. It specifies CASSVTGTYEQYF. Full variable domain (remainder filled in from reference TRBV5-4 and TRBJ2-7): ETGVTQSPTHLIKTRGQQVTLRCSSQSGHNTVSWYQQALGQGPQFIFQYYREEENGRGNFPPRFSGLQFPNYSSELNVNALELDDSALYLCASSVTGTYEQYFGPGTRLTVT.

The V gene is TRBV25-1, the J gene TRBJ1-2, with a tentative D call TRBD1 (5 bases). V was shortened by 8 bases and J by 4 bases, with 17 bases between the two germline ends. CDR1 is MGHDK, CDR2 SYGVNS, per germline. This CDR3 contains 14 residues. CDR3 sequence (DNA): TGTGCCAGCGTACGGGGGAGGGGACCCTATGGCTACACCTTC. This codes for CASVRGRGPYGYTF.

The V call is TRBV24-1, the J call TRBJ1-5, with D possibly matching TRBD1 (5 bases). Germline V gives CDR1 KGHDR, CDR2 SFDVKD. CDR3 length: 15 residues. V was cut by 5 bases and J by 7 bases, with 17 bases left in between. CDR3 DNA sequence: TGTGCCACCAGTGCCTCGAACGGGGCCCGGCAGCCCCAGCATTTT. It specifies CATSASNGARQPQHF.

This clone has just a few counts. The chain joins TRBV25-1 to TRBJ2-1, with D maybe TRBD2 (5 bases). This CDR3 region has 13 residues. Germline V lookup: CDR1 MGHDK, CDR2 SYGVNS. V was cut by 2 bases and J by 9 bases, with 11 bases left in between. The DNA of the CDR3 is TGTGCCAGCAGTGAAGGGCGGGTTACTGAGCAGTTCTTC. Its translation is CASSEGRVTEQFF. Supplemented by reference TRBV25-1 and TRBJ2-1, the full variable domain reads EADIYQTPRYLVIGTGKKITLECSQTMGHDKMYWYQQDPGMELHLIHYSYGVNSTEKGDLSSESTVSRIRTEHFPLTLESARPSHTSQYLCASSEGRVTEQFFGPGTRLTVL.

This clone was observed once. The J gene is TRBJ1-4, the V gene TRBV18, with D unresolved. CDR1 KGHSH and CDR2 LQKENI come from the germline V gene. V lost 4 bases to trimming and J lost 7 bases, with 10 bases between them. This CDR3 spans 13 amino acids. CDR3 amino acids: CASSLGPGEKLFF. DNA of the CDR3: TGTGCCAGCTCACTCGGCCCGGGTGAAAAACTGTTTTTT.

This clone was observed once. The chain carries TRBV6-5 and TRBJ2-1, with D perhaps TRBD2 (5 bases). Trimming pared 6 bases from V and 2 bases from J, leaving 8 bases between. CDR3 length: 13 amino acids. Germline-derived CDR1 and CDR2 are MNHEY and SVGAGI. The CDR3 loop is CASRRAAYNEQFF. The CDR3 DNA is TGTGCCAGCAGGCGGGCTGCCTACAATGAGCAGTTCTTC.

The DNA for the CDR3 is TGCGCCAGCGCGGAACGACGGACTCTCCAAGAGACCCAGTACTTC. Translated: CASAERRTLQETQYF. The chain is built from TRBV10-2 and TRBJ2-5; the D gene is possibly TRBD2 (5 bases). V shed 8 bases and J shed 1 base, with 17 bases lying between them. The germline V gene has CDR1 WSHSY and CDR2 SAAADI. There are 15 residues in the CDR3.

The chain couples TRBV4-1 to TRBJ2-7; D ambiguous. Trimming stripped 4 bases from V and 3 bases from J, with 13 bases between. The CDR3 covers 14 residues. Germline-derived CDR1 and CDR2 are MGHRA and YSYEKL. Written as DNA, the CDR3 is TGCGCCAGCAGCCCCCCCTCCGCCAGCTACGAGCAGTACTTC. Amino acids: CASSPPSASYEQYF.